Given below is one T cell receptor beta chain in context. Its antigen is still unknown. The source of the sample is a study of cytomegalovirus exposure and HLA in healthy donors. General study results and limits: A later analysis showed TCR association rates differing by HLA locus, peaking at DRB1 and lowest at HLA-C. Using a false discovery rate of 0.05, a later analysis showed that fewer than 20,000 TCR beta sequences were associated with HLA alleles. Prior analysis indicated that the majority of TCR beta V segments exhibited productivity approximately 90% or approximately 30% of the time.

The PCR was carried out with 60 Vbeta primers and 13 Jbeta primers. Generated by immunoSEQ multiplex PCR, the TCRdb table keeps only in-frame clones and is missing some. The table has fewer than 110,000 clones, roughly 79% seen once. V shed 3 bases, J shed 1 base, and the junction held 6 bases outside the gene matches. CDR1 and CDR2 from the germline V gene are SGHDT and YYEEEE. The CDR3 contains 16 residues. The sequencing sample was made of PBMCs. The clonotype originates from a man aged 35 to 55 in good health and CMV-seronegative. The chain is built from TRBV5-6 and TRBJ1-1; TRBD1 matches 10 bases. CDR3: CASSSGTGVANTEAFF. DNA for the CDR3: TGTGCCAGCAGCTCGGGGACAGGGGTAGCGAACACTGAAGCTTTCTTT. The whole variable domain, filled in from reference TRBV5-6 and TRBJ1-1, reads DAGVTQSPTHLIKTRGQQVTLRCSPKSGHDTVSWYQQALGQGPQFIFQYYEEEERQRGNFPDRFSGHQFPNYSSELNVNALLLGDSALYLCASSSGTGVANTEAFFGQGTRLTVV.